This T cell receptor beta chain was sequenced in a study of glioma-infiltrating T cells after dendritic cell vaccination. Germline loops: CDR1 SGHRS, CDR2 YFSETQ. The CDR3 contains 15 residues. Trimming cost V 8 bases and J 3 bases, with 17 bases left between them. This sample's time point: after dendritic cell vaccination, including at tumor progression/relapse. Patients had residual fresh-frozen tumor tissue and more than two years of survival data. Only in-frame clones appear in the TCRdb table, and some are missing; sequencing was by immunoSEQ multiplex PCR. The sample lists tens of thousands of clones, approximately 81% seen once, with about 9.3% in the top ten.

The chain carries TRBV5-1 and TRBJ1-4; possibly TRBD1 for D (5 bases). The receptor's source is a human donor with glioblastoma. The starting material was blood, obtained after dendritic cell vaccination. Written as DNA, the CDR3 is TGCGCCAGTACTCGGGGGGGAGTGCCTAATGAAAAACTGTTTTTT. Amino acid sequence: CASTRGGVPNEKLFF.